One sample yielded the 6 T cell receptor beta chains listed below, sequenced in a study of blood T cell repertoires in COVID-19. The protocol was immunoSEQ multiplex PCR, while the TCRdb copy is restricted to in-frame clones and leaves out a portion. The sample shows about 320,000 clones, about nine tenths of them seen only once. Sequenced: PBMCs or T cells enriched from blood (not recorded which). These TCRs come from a man in his sixties who had recovered from COVID-19.

The rearrangement links TRBV11-1 to TRBJ1-2; no definite D call. CDR3 length equals 14 residues. The germline gives CDR1 SGHAT, CDR2 FQDESV (reference sequence). V was clipped by 4 bases and J by 0 bases, with 9 bases between them. The CDR3, as DNA: TGTGCCAGCAGCTCGCCACATTCTAACTATGGCTACACCTTC. This codes for CASSSPHSNYGYTF.

The chain uses TRBV14 and TRBJ2-2; tentative D call: TRBD1 (5 bases). Germline CDR1 reads SGHDN; CDR2 reads FVKESK. The CDR3 covers 16 residues. The V and J ends lost 4 bases and 1 base respectively, with 13 bases between them. This CDR3 is CASSRSRVGNTGELFF. DNA of the CDR3: TGTGCCAGCAGCCGGAGCAGGGTCGGGAACACCGGGGAGCTGTTTTTT.

V gene TRBV5-1 combines with J gene TRBJ1-6; D is unclear. The CDR3 loop spans 13 amino acids. Between the trimmed V and J ends, which lost 8 bases and 6 bases, there was a span of 12 bases. Germline values: CDR1 SGHRS, CDR2 YFSETQ. The DNA of the CDR3 is TGCGCCAGTCAGGTTGACATTAATTCACCCCTCCACTTT. It encodes CASQVDINSPLHF. Filled out from reference TRBV5-1 and TRBJ1-6, the complete variable domain reads KAGVTQTPRYLIKTRGQQVTLSCSPISGHRSVSWYQQTPGQGLQFLFEYFSETQRNKGNFPGRFSGRQFSNSRSEMNVSTLELGDSALYLCASQVDINSPLHFGNGTRLTVT.

J is TRBJ2-7 and V is TRBV29-1; D is possibly TRBD1 (6 bases). Germline assignment: CDR1 SQVTM and CDR2 ANQGSEA. There are 13 residues in the CDR3. Trimming pared 4 bases from V and 5 bases from J, leaving 15 bases between. For the CDR3, the DNA is TGCAGCGTTGTTAGGGGGAGCGGCGACGAGCAGTACTTC. Protein product: CSVVRGSGDEQYF.

V usage is TRBV7-9 and J usage is TRBJ2-2, with 7 bases that match TRBD1. Germline V lookup: CDR1 SEHNR, CDR2 FQNEAQ (reference sequence). J gave up 1 base and V 10 bases, and 3 bases lay outside the gene matches. The CDR3 runs 13 residues. CDR3: CATDRLNTGELFF. The CDR3 DNA follows: TGTGCCACGGACAGGCTGAACACCGGGGAGCTGTTTTTT.

The chain uses TRBV12-2 and TRBJ2-1; the DNA was not compared with TRBD2, the D call given in the table. TRBV12-2 is flagged as a pseudogene. There are 16 residues in the CDR3. CDR3 DNA: TGTGCAAGTCGCTTAGTTCGGGTTTGCAAATACAATGAGCAGTTCTTC. This sequence encodes CASRLVRVCKYNEQFF.